Below, 15 T cell receptor beta chains from the same sample are listed, as sequenced in a study of Ad26.COV2.S vaccination and SARS-CoV-2 variants. Documented treatment: roughly 19 received Ad26.COV2.S at low or high dose, single or two shots; 5 received placebo; per-sample allocation not given. Samples were taken on day 63 after the first vaccine or placebo injection. Libraries were prepared by immunoSEQ multiplex PCR; TCRdb keeps only in-frame clonotypes and omits some of them. The sample has 410,000 or so clones; about 92% are singletons. Sequenced here: peripheral blood, sampled in a trial of Ad26.COV2.S vaccine versus placebo. These receptors all stem from a person aged 18 to 65 who received the Ad26.COV2.S COVID-19 vaccine or a placebo.

The chain links TRBV19 to TRBJ2-7, with TRBD2 as a possible D gene (5 bases). The CDR3 covers 11 residues. V lost 10 bases, J lost 6 bases, and 13 bases lay in between. Per germline, CDR1 LNHDA and CDR2 SQIVND (reference sequence). The CDR3 protein is CATSGFSEQYF. CDR3 sequence (DNA): TGTGCCACTTCGGGGTTCTCCGAGCAGTACTTC.

V and J are TRBV27 and TRBJ1-2, with 7 bases that match TRBD1. This CDR3 contains 13 residues. CDR1 is MNHEY and CDR2 is SMNVEV in the germline V gene (reference sequence). V gave up 2 bases and J gave up 4 bases; unmatched junction bases: 1. The CDR3 sequence is CASSLPGGYGYTF. Written as DNA, the CDR3 is TGTGCCAGCAGTTTACCAGGGGGCTATGGCTACACCTTC.

The rearrangement joins TRBV2 to TRBJ2-5; 12 nucleotides match TRBD2. The V and J ends lost 5 bases and 4 bases, in that order; junction bases with no gene match: 5. Germline CDR1 is SNHLY and CDR2 is FYNNEI. CDR3 size: 15 residues. The CDR3 sequence: CASSWTSGVPETQYF. DNA of the CDR3: TGTGCCAGCAGTTGGACTAGCGGGGTTCCAGAGACCCAGTACTTC. The full variable domain, in which reference TRBV2 and TRBJ2-5 provide the parts outside the CDR3, is EPEVTQTPSHQVTQMGQEVILRCVPISNHLYFYWYRQILGQKVEFLVSFYNNEISEKSEIFDDQFSVERPDGSNFTLKIRSTKLEDSAMYFCASSWTSGVPETQYFGPGTRLLVL.

The V gene is TRBV18, the J gene TRBJ1-6; TRBD1 matches at 9 bases. Germline assignment: CDR1 KGHSH and CDR2 LQKENI. Unmatched junction bases numbered 3, after V lost 2 bases and J lost 10 bases. The length of the CDR3 is 14 residues. The CDR3 bases are TGTGCCAGCTCACCAGCGACAGGGGGATCACCCCTCCACTTT. Its protein is CASSPATGGSPLHF.

The CDR3 is CASSLEGGRGYGYTF. In DNA, the CDR3 is TGTGCCAGCAGCTTGGAAGGGGGCAGAGGCTATGGCTACACCTTC. The chain employs TRBV5-4 and TRBJ1-2, with 7 bases identical to TRBD1. This CDR3 comprises 15 residues. The J segment lost 4 bases and the V segment lost 0 bases, leaving 6 bases of the junction unmatched. Germline assignment: CDR1 SGHNT and CDR2 YYREEE (reference sequence). Looking up the rest from reference TRBV5-4 and TRBJ1-2 gives the full variable domain: ETGVTQSPTHLIKTRGQQVTLRCSSQSGHNTVSWYQQALGQGPQFIFQYYREEENGRGNFPPRFSGLQFPNYSSELNVNALELDDSALYLCASSLEGGRGYGYTFGSGTRLTVV.

The rearrangement links TRBV15 to TRBJ2-7, with 13 positions matching TRBD2. Germline CDR1 LNHNV, CDR2 YYDKDF (reference sequence). J gave up 4 bases and V 2 bases, and 11 bases lay outside the gene matches. The CDR3 runs 18 residues. The CDR3 nucleotides read TGTGCCACCAGCAGAACTACGGCCCCGACTAGCGGGAGGTACGAGCAGTACTTC. This codes for CATSRTTAPTSGRYEQYF.

The chain uses TRBV7-6 and TRBJ2-7; D may correspond to TRBD1 or TRBD2 (5 bases each). With 3 bases removed from V and 2 bases from J, the gap between germline ends came to 8 bases. The CDR3 is made up of 13 amino acids. The V gene's germline CDR1 is SGHVS and CDR2 FNYEAQ. Here the CDR3 reads CASSFGAAYEQYF. The CDR3 DNA sequence: TGTGCCAGCAGCTTCGGGGCAGCCTACGAGCAGTACTTC. Supplemented by reference TRBV7-6 and TRBJ2-7, the full variable domain reads GAGVSQSPRYKVTKRGQDVALRCDPISGHVSLYWYRQALGQGPEFLTYFNYEAQQDKSGLPNDRFSAERPEGSISTLTIQRTEQRDSAMYRCASSFGAAYEQYFGPGTRLTVT.

V and J are TRBV5-1 and TRBJ1-6; D may be TRBD1 (6 bases). Germline V gives CDR1 SGHRS, CDR2 YFSETQ. Deletions cut 3 bases from V and 0 bases from J, with 16 bases between. This CDR3 is 18 amino acids long. The CDR3 DNA follows: TGCGCCAGCAGCTCCCTAGTGGGGGCCGGCTCCTATAATTCACCCCTCCACTTT. Residues: CASSSLVGAGSYNSPLHF.

V gene TRBV30 combines with J gene TRBJ2-5; D gene unclear. Between the trimmed V and J ends, which lost 5 bases and 5 bases, there was a span of 9 bases. This CDR3 region has 11 residues. Germline CDR1 is GTSNPN and CDR2 is SVGIG (reference sequence). The CDR3: CAWQEGETQYF. The CDR3 DNA reads as TGTGCCTGGCAGGAAGGTGAGACCCAGTACTTC.

This clone came up a few times. The V gene is TRBV7-9, the J gene TRBJ1-5; unclear D gene. The CDR3 extends over 13 amino acids. V was cut by 5 bases and J by 5 bases, with 10 bases left in between. The germline gives CDR1 SEHNR, CDR2 FQNEAQ (reference sequence). CDR3 sequence (DNA): TGTGCCAGCAGCAACTGGGAGGATCAGCCCCAGCATTTT. Protein product: CASSNWEDQPQHF.

V is TRBV12-3 or TRBV12-4 and J is TRBJ1-2; no clear D. The V and J ends lost 7 bases and 2 bases respectively, with 11 bases between them. CDR3 length: 13 amino acids. CDR3 sequence reads: CASTLDGNYGYTF. The CDR3 DNA follows: TGTGCCAGCACCCTCGACGGAAACTATGGCTACACCTTC.

The V gene is TRBV19, the J gene TRBJ1-6; TRBD1 aligns across 9 bases. CDR1 is LNHDA and CDR2 is SQIVND in the germline V gene (reference sequence). V dropped 6 bases and J dropped 9; count of bases not matched to a gene: 9. The CDR3 runs 15 residues. The CDR3 nucleotides are TGTGCCAGTAGATTTTGGGGACAGGGATCTTCACCCCTCCACTTT. This gives the protein CASRFWGQGSSPLHF.

The J gene is TRBJ2-7, the V gene TRBV18; 8 positions match TRBD1. The CDR3 consists of 14 residues. Germline V gene sequence: CDR1 KGHSH, CDR2 LQKENI. Germline trimming cut 4 bases from V and 7 bases from J; bases unmatched to any gene: 9. This CDR3 reads CASSQGQGTWEQYF. CDR3 nucleotide sequence: TGTGCCAGCTCACAAGGACAGGGCACCTGGGAGCAGTACTTC.

The chain links TRBV4-1 to TRBJ2-5; 9 nucleotides agree with TRBD2. The germline CDR1 and CDR2 sequences are MGHRA and YSYEKL. V shed 0 bases and J 1 base; nucleotides not matched to a gene: 12. This CDR3 comprises 19 residues. CDR3 sequence: CASSQDLAGATRSQETQYF. In DNA, the CDR3 is TGCGCCAGCAGCCAAGATTTAGCGGGGGCCACGAGATCCCAAGAGACCCAGTACTTC.

The CDR3 loop reads CASSYSVLRSGNTIYF. As DNA, the CDR3 is TGTGCCAGCAGTTACTCTGTCCTTCGCTCTGGAAACACCATATATTTT. V gene TRBV6-5 combines with J gene TRBJ1-3; D is undetermined. Trimming shortened V by 0 bases and J by 0 bases, and 9 bases separated the two germline ends. This CDR3 region has 16 residues. Germline lookup yields CDR1 MNHEY and CDR2 SVGAGI.